One and the same sample provided the 32 T cell receptor beta chains below, sequenced in a study of T cell responses to AZD1222 COVID-19 vaccine. Clones were read by immunoSEQ multiplex PCR, and TCRdb kept only the in-frame ones, dropping some. The sample lists roughly 100,000 clones, 88% seen once, with roughly 9.2% in the top ten. The source was peripheral blood, collected on day 0 of AZD1222 vaccination. The source is an adult in good health.

V gene TRBV7-9 combines with J gene TRBJ2-5, with D perhaps matching TRBD2 (5 bases). This CDR3 spans 15 amino acids. Germline assignment: CDR1 SEHNR and CDR2 FQNEAQ (reference sequence). V was trimmed by 5 bases and J by 2 bases, leaving 15 bases between them. CDR3: CASSPREEDQETQYF. CDR3 nucleotide sequence: TGTGCCAGCAGCCCCCGGGAAGAGGATCAAGAGACCCAGTACTTC.

The V and J genes are TRBV7-2 and TRBJ2-3; D could derive from TRBD1 or TRBD2 (6 bases each). Looked up from germline, CDR1 is SGHTA and CDR2 is FQGNSA. With 3 bases removed from V and 0 bases from J, the gap between germline ends came to 16 bases. The CDR3 is 17 amino acids. CDR3 loop: CASSFPPGASSTDTQYF. The CDR3 DNA reads TGTGCCAGCAGCTTTCCCCCGGGGGCGTCTAGCACAGATACGCAGTATTTT.

V is TRBV19 and J is TRBJ2-2; D is unclear. Germline V CDR1 and CDR2: LNHDA, SQIVND (reference sequence). CDR3 length: 13 amino acids. The V gene lost 5 bases and the J gene lost 4 bases, with 8 bases spanning the gap. The CDR3 DNA reads as TGTGCCAGTAGTCTGCTCGGCACCGGGGAGCTGTTTTTT. It specifies CASSLLGTGELFF.

V usage is TRBV19 and J usage is TRBJ2-3; TRBD2 matches 12 bases. Germline V lookup: CDR1 LNHDA, CDR2 SQIVND (reference sequence). The CDR3 contains 15 residues. V trimming: 5 bases; J trimming: 7 bases; junction bases outside the gene matches: 7. CDR3 amino acids: CASSVSGTSGHTQYF. The CDR3 nucleotides are TGTGCCAGTAGTGTCTCCGGGACTAGCGGGCATACGCAGTATTTT. The full variable domain, its missing parts supplied by reference TRBV19 and TRBJ2-3, is DGGITQSPKYLFRKEGQNVTLSCEQNLNHDAMYWYRQDPGQGLRLIYYSQIVNDFQKGDIAEGYSVSREKKESFPLTVTSAQKNPTAFYLCASSVSGTSGHTQYFGPGTRLTVL.

This chain joins TRBV19 and TRBJ2-2; 12 nucleotides align to TRBD1. J gave up 7 bases and V 5 bases, and 8 bases lay outside the gene matches. The CDR3 length is 16 residues. Germline V gene sequence: CDR1 LNHDA, CDR2 SQIVND (reference sequence). The CDR3 protein is CASSSRDRGLHGELFF. In DNA form, the CDR3 reads TGTGCCAGTAGTTCCCGGGACAGGGGGCTGCACGGGGAGCTGTTTTTT.

As to this clone: Given the absence of the conserved phenylalanine or tryptophan at the CDR3 end, a read error is likely. Because the CDR3's place on the DNA is in doubt, the DNA is left out and the CDR3 is given as listed by TCRdb. The V and J genes are TRBV29-1 and TRBJ1-1. From its first to its last residue, the CDR3 has 10 amino acids. Germline lookup yields CDR1 SQVTM and CDR2 ANQGSEA. This CDR3 reads CSVEDSPLHL.

The chain recombines TRBV19 with TRBJ2-1; 10 nucleotides line up with TRBD2. Germline V gene lookup returns CDR1 LNHDA and CDR2 SQIVND (reference sequence). The CDR3 is 15 amino acids. Trimming removed 4 bases from V and 4 bases from J; junction bases left unmatched: 4. This CDR3 is CASSTGLAAYNEQFF. In DNA, the CDR3 is TGTGCCAGTAGTACCGGACTAGCGGCATACAATGAGCAGTTCTTC.

V gene TRBV6-5 combines with J gene TRBJ1-5, with D possibly TRBD1 on 5 matching bases. The germline gives CDR1 MNHEY, CDR2 SVGAGI. V shed 7 bases and J shed 1 base, with 11 bases lying between them. The length of the CDR3 is 14 residues. CDR3 protein: CASKAGGSNQPQHF. The DNA for the CDR3 is TGTGCCAGCAAGGCGGGGGGGAGCAATCAGCCCCAGCATTTT.

As regards this clone: The junction departs from germline at one end; a sequencing error may be responsible. V usage is TRBV2 and J usage is TRBJ2-7, with D unresolved. The CDR3 spans 12 residues. The germline CDR1 and CDR2 sequences are SNHLY and FYNNEI. CDR3 sequence (DNA): TGTGCCAGCAGAGAAGGGCCGGGCGAGCAGTACTTC. The encoded protein is CASREGPGEQYF.

V gene TRBV5-1 combines with J gene TRBJ2-1; the match to TRBD2 covers 10 bases. V was pared by 4 bases and J by 8 bases, with 9 bases of the junction left unmatched. CDR1 SGHRS and CDR2 YFSETQ come from the germline V gene. The CDR3 sequence is 15 residues long. CDR3 DNA sequence: TGCGCCAGCAGCCCAGCGGGAGGGCCGATGGATGAGCAGTTCTTC. This gives the protein CASSPAGGPMDEQFF.

The chain joins TRBV4-2 to TRBJ1-2, with D perhaps matching TRBD1 (5 bases). V was clipped by 6 bases and J by 4 bases, with 21 bases between them. Germline V gene lookup returns CDR1 LGHNA and CDR2 YNFKEQ. CDR3 size: 16 residues. The CDR3: CASSRPEKGTFYGYTF. The CDR3 DNA follows: TGTGCCAGCAGTAGACCAGAGAAGGGGACCTTCTATGGCTACACCTTC.

CDR3 coding DNA: TGTGCCAGCAGCTTAGGGTCCTTTCAACGAGACATTCAGTACTTC. Translation gives CASSLGSFQRDIQYF. V usage is TRBV7-2 and J usage is TRBJ2-4, with unresolved D. The CDR3 has 15 residues. Trimming left V 1 base short and J 8 bases short, with 15 bases between. Germline lookup yields CDR1 SGHTA and CDR2 FQGNSA.

The chain has TRBV14 and TRBJ1-2; D is perhaps TRBD1 (5 bases). The CDR3 totals 13 residues. In germline, CDR1 is SGHDN, CDR2 FVKESK. Trimming stripped 5 bases from V and 4 bases from J, with 11 bases between. CDR3 sequence reads: CASSKDTGYGYTF. CDR3 nucleotides: TGTGCCAGCAGCAAGGACACGGGCTATGGCTACACCTTC.

The chain is built from TRBV2 and TRBJ1-5; D remains ambiguous. Trimming took off 4 bases at V and 4 bases at J, with 5 bases between the two ends. Germline V gives CDR1 SNHLY, CDR2 FYNNEI. The CDR3 has 12 residues. The chain's CDR3 is CASSGANQPQHF. In DNA, the CDR3 is TGTGCCAGCAGTGGGGCAAATCAGCCCCAGCATTTT.

The chain carries TRBV29-1 and TRBJ1-2; D gene unclear. The CDR3 runs 12 residues. Germline lookup yields CDR1 SQVTM and CDR2 ANQGSEA. With 4 bases removed from V and 0 bases from J, the gap between germline ends came to 6 bases. In DNA, the CDR3 is TGCAGCGTTGTACAGACTAACTATGGCTACACCTTC. This encodes CSVVQTNYGYTF.

The V gene is TRBV2, the J gene TRBJ2-2; TRBD2 matches 9 bases. The CDR3 spans 16 residues. Germline V gives CDR1 SNHLY, CDR2 FYNNEI. V shed 3 bases, J shed 0 bases, and the junction held 2 bases outside the gene matches. CDR3 sequence: CASSEGGRANTGELFF. The CDR3 DNA reads as TGTGCCAGCAGTGAGGGCGGGAGGGCGAACACCGGGGAGCTGTTTTTT.

This sequence joins TRBV28 and TRBJ2-7; 7 bases fit TRBD2. The CDR3 loop spans 16 amino acids. CDR1 and CDR2 from the germline V gene are MDHEN and SYDVKM. V gave up 5 bases and J gave up 6 bases; unmatched junction bases: 16. In DNA, the CDR3 is TGTGCCAGCAGTCTCTCGGGAGCGGGGAGGAGTGTCGAGCAGTACTTC. As protein: CASSLSGAGRSVEQYF.

The chain carries TRBV24-1 and TRBJ1-4; TRBD1 is a possible D gene (5 bases). The germline gives CDR1 KGHDR, CDR2 SFDVKD. This CDR3 region has 13 residues. V lost 8 bases, J lost 3 bases, and 9 bases lay in between. The CDR3 DNA sequence: TGTGCCACCAACGGGGGTGCTAATGAAAAACTGTTTTTT. This sequence encodes CATNGGANEKLFF.

The chain uses TRBV4-3 and TRBJ1-2, with D possibly matching TRBD1 (6 bases). The germline CDR1 and CDR2 sequences are LGHNA and YSLEER. This CDR3 contains 15 residues. The V end lost 0 bases, the J end lost 7 bases, and 15 bases lay between the germline ends. The CDR3 is CASSQDGTGIGGYTF. The CDR3 DNA follows: TGCGCCAGCAGCCAAGATGGTACAGGGATAGGTGGCTACACCTTC.

The rearrangement uses TRBV7-2 and TRBJ1-1, with D hard to call. The ends were cut back, 5 bases at V and 1 base at J, with 8 bases in the middle. This CDR3 spans 13 amino acids. Looked up from germline, CDR1 is SGHTA and CDR2 is FQGNSA. The CDR3 is CASSPTRNTEAFF. The DNA of the CDR3 is TGTGCCAGCAGCCCCACACGGAACACTGAAGCTTTCTTT.

The gene calls are TRBV9 and TRBJ2-2, with D unresolved. The V end lost 0 bases, the J end lost 0 bases, and 6 bases lay between the germline ends. Germline assignment: CDR1 SGDLS and CDR2 YYNGEE. The CDR3 runs to 15 residues. The CDR3 DNA reads as TGTGCCAGCAGCGTAGGACATACGAACACCGGGGAGCTGTTTTTT. Translating it yields CASSVGHTNTGELFF. Filled out from reference TRBV9 and TRBJ2-2, the complete variable domain reads DSGVTQTPKHLITATGQRVTLRCSPRSGDLSVYWYQQSLDQGLQFLIQYYNGEERAKGNILERFSAQQFPDLHSELNLSSLELGDSALYFCASSVGHTNTGELFFGEGSRLTVL.

This clone was found once. The rearrangement joins TRBV28 to TRBJ1-2; D call uncertain. CDR3 size: 12 residues. Trimming removed 7 bases from V and 4 bases from J, with 10 bases in between. Germline V gives CDR1 MDHEN, CDR2 SYDVKM. In DNA form, the CDR3 reads TGTGCCAGCAAAGGACCGATCTATGGCTACACCTTC. Its protein product is CASKGPIYGYTF.

V usage is TRBV14 and J usage is TRBJ2-5, with D unclear. Germline V gene sequence: CDR1 SGHDN, CDR2 FVKESK. CDR3 length: 14 amino acids. V lost 1 base, J lost 1 base, and 7 bases lay in between. The CDR3 nucleotides are TGTGCCAGCAGCCAAGCGGCGTTCCAAGAGACCCAGTACTTC. This gives the protein CASSQAAFQETQYF.

The rearrangement joins TRBV5-1 to TRBJ1-2; TRBD1 aligns across 9 bases. Germline lookup yields CDR1 SGHRS and CDR2 YFSETQ. CDR3 length: 15 residues. With 2 bases clipped from V and 4 bases from J, the junction kept 6 bases outside the gene matches. The CDR3 sequence is CASSFEGQGVYGYTF. The CDR3 DNA reads as TGCGCCAGCAGCTTCGAGGGACAGGGAGTCTATGGCTACACCTTC.

The CDR3 DNA sequence: TGTGCCAGCAGTTACTCACTCTCTAGCGATCCCGGGAGAAACATTCAGTACTTC. It yields the protein CASSYSLSSDPGRNIQYF. This chain links TRBV6-2 or TRBV6-3 with TRBJ2-4, with D perhaps matching TRBD2 (6 bases). Germline V gene sequence: CDR1 MNHEY, CDR2 SVGEGT. The CDR3 spans 18 residues. The V end lost 0 bases, the J end lost 6 bases, and 21 bases lay between the germline ends.

V is TRBV28 and J is TRBJ2-1; TRBD2 aligns across 8 bases. With V trimmed by 6 bases and J by 6 bases, 10 bases remained unmatched. Germline V CDR1 and CDR2: MDHEN, SYDVKM. CDR3 length: 15 amino acids. The CDR3 loop reads CASSRSGGPFNEQFF. The CDR3 DNA follows: TGTGCCAGCAGCCGTTCGGGGGGGCCGTTCAATGAGCAGTTCTTC.

This clone was observed once. V usage is TRBV3-1 (or the pseudogene TRBV3-2) and J usage is TRBJ1-3; no firm D call. V was clipped by 2 bases and J by 0 bases, with 17 bases between them. Germline V CDR1 and CDR2: LGHDT, YNNKEL (reference sequence). This CDR3 comprises 18 residues. CDR3 DNA sequence: TGTGCCAGCAGCCAACCTAATCACGACGGGGACTCTGGAAACACCATATATTTT. Translation gives CASSQPNHDGDSGNTIYF.

The V and J genes are TRBV5-1 and TRBJ2-2, with 7 bases lining up with TRBD1. This CDR3 is 18 amino acids long. The trim removed 2 bases at V and 1 base at J, leaving 11 bases unmatched. The germline CDR1 and CDR2 sequences are SGHRS and YFSETQ. CDR3 residues: CASSFLVRGTVNTGELFF. DNA of the CDR3: TGCGCCAGCAGCTTCTTAGTCCGAGGGACAGTGAACACCGGGGAGCTGTTTTTT.

With regard to this clone: Relative to the germline gene, one junction end is altered; a read error may explain this. The gene calls are TRBV18 and TRBJ1-5, with D maybe TRBD1 (5 bases). Germline CDR1 reads KGHSH; CDR2 reads LQKENI. This CDR3 spans 12 amino acids. The chain's CDR3 is CASSPQEGERYF. As DNA, the CDR3 is TGTGCCAGCTCACCACAGGAAGGGGAGAGGTATTTT.

J is TRBJ1-4 and V is TRBV7-9; D ambiguous. Germline-derived CDR1 and CDR2 are SEHNR and FQNEAQ (reference sequence). The V end was cut by 2 bases, the J end by 0 bases, with 7 bases between. The CDR3 runs to 15 residues. CDR3 in amino acids: CASSLQRSTNEKLFF. The CDR3 DNA reads as TGTGCCAGCAGCTTACAAAGGTCAACTAATGAAAAACTGTTTTTT.

The chain combines TRBV28 with TRBJ2-1; D is perhaps TRBD1 (6 bases). This CDR3 spans 12 amino acids. Between the trimmed V and J ends, which lost 4 bases and 8 bases, there was a span of 9 bases. Germline CDR1 and CDR2: MDHEN and SYDVKM. DNA for the CDR3: TGTGCCAGCAGTTCTACAGGGCATGAGCAGTTCTTC. Translating it yields CASSSTGHEQFF. Together with reference TRBV28 and TRBJ2-1, the CDR3 gives the full variable domain: DVKVTQSSRYLVKRTGEKVFLECVQDMDHENMFWYRQDPGLGLRLIYFSYDVKMKEKGDIPEGYSVSREKKERFSLILESASTNQTSMYLCASSSTGHEQFFGPGTRLTVL.

The chain recombines TRBV14 with TRBJ2-5; 10 bases agree with TRBD2. Trimming cost V 1 base and J 7 bases; bases outside gene matches: 6. CDR1 and CDR2 from the germline V gene are SGHDN and FVKESK. The CDR3 contains 15 residues. CDR3 sequence (DNA): TGTGCCAGCAGCCAAGGGACTAGCGGCATCACGACCCAGTACTTC. Encoded protein: CASSQGTSGITTQYF.